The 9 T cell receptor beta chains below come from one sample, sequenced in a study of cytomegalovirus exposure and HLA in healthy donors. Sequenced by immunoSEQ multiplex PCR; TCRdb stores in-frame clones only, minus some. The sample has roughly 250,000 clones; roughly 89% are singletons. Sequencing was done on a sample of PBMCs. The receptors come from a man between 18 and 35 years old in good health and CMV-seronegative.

CDR3 region: CASSLIWTHQETQYF. CDR3 nucleotide sequence: TGTGCCAGCAGCTTAATCTGGACACATCAAGAGACCCAGTACTTC. V gene TRBV7-2 combines with J gene TRBJ2-5, with a tentative D call TRBD1 (5 bases). V lost 2 bases to trimming and J lost 2 bases, with 12 bases between them. Germline CDR1 reads SGHTA; CDR2 reads FQGNSA. The CDR3 runs 15 residues.

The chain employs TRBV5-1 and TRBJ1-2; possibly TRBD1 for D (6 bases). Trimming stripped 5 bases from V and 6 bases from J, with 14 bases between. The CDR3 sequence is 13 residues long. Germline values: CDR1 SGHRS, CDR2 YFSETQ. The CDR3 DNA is TGCGCCAGCAGTCGGACAGTTGATGATGGCTACACCTTC. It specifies CASSRTVDDGYTF.

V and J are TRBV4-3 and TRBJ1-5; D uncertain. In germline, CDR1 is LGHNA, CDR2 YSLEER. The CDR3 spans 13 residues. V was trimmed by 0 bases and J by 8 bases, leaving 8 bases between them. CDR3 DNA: TGCGCCAGCAGCCAAGAAATAGGAGAGCCCCAGCATTTT. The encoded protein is CASSQEIGEPQHF.

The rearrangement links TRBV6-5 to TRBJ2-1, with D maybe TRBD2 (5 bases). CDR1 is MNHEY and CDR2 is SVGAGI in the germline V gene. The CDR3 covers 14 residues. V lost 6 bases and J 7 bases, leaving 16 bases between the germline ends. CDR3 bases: TGTGCCAGCAGCTCTAGCAACGGTGGGAATGAGCAGTTCTTC. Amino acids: CASSSSNGGNEQFF.

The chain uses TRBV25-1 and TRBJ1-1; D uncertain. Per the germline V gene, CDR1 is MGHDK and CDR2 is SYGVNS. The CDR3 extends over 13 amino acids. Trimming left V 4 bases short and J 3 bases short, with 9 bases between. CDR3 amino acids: CASSGGEYTEAFF. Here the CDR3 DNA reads TGTGCCAGCAGTGGAGGAGAGTACACTGAAGCTTTCTTT. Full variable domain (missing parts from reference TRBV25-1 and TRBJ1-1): EADIYQTPRYLVIGTGKKITLECSQTMGHDKMYWYQQDPGMELHLIHYSYGVNSTEKGDLSSESTVSRIRTEHFPLTLESARPSHTSQYLCASSGGEYTEAFFGQGTRLTVV.

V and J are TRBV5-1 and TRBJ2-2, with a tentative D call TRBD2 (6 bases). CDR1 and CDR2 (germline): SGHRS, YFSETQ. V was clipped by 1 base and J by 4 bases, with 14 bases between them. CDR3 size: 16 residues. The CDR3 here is CASSLLDAGTTGELFF. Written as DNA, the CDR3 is TGCGCCAGCAGCTTGCTGGACGCGGGGACCACCGGGGAGCTGTTTTTT.

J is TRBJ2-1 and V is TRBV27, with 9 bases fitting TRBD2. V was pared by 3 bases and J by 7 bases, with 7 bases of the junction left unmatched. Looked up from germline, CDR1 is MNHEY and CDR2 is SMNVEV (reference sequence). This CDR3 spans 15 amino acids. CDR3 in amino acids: CASSFVVAGVNEQFF. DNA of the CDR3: TGTGCCAGCAGTTTTGTAGTAGCGGGGGTTAATGAGCAGTTCTTC.

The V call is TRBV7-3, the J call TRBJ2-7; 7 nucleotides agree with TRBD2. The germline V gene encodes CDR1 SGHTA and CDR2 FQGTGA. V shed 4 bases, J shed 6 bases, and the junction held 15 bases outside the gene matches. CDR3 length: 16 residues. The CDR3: CASSSPQRDQGSEQYF. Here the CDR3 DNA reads TGTGCCAGCAGCTCTCCCCAGCGGGATCAGGGTTCCGAGCAGTACTTC.

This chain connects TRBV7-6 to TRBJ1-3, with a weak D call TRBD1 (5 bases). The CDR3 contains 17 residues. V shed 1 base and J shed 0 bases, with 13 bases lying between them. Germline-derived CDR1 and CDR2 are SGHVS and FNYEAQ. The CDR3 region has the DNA TGTGCCAGCAGCTTAGAAGGGGCACTCCTCTCTGGAAACACCATATATTTT. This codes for CASSLEGALLSGNTIYF.